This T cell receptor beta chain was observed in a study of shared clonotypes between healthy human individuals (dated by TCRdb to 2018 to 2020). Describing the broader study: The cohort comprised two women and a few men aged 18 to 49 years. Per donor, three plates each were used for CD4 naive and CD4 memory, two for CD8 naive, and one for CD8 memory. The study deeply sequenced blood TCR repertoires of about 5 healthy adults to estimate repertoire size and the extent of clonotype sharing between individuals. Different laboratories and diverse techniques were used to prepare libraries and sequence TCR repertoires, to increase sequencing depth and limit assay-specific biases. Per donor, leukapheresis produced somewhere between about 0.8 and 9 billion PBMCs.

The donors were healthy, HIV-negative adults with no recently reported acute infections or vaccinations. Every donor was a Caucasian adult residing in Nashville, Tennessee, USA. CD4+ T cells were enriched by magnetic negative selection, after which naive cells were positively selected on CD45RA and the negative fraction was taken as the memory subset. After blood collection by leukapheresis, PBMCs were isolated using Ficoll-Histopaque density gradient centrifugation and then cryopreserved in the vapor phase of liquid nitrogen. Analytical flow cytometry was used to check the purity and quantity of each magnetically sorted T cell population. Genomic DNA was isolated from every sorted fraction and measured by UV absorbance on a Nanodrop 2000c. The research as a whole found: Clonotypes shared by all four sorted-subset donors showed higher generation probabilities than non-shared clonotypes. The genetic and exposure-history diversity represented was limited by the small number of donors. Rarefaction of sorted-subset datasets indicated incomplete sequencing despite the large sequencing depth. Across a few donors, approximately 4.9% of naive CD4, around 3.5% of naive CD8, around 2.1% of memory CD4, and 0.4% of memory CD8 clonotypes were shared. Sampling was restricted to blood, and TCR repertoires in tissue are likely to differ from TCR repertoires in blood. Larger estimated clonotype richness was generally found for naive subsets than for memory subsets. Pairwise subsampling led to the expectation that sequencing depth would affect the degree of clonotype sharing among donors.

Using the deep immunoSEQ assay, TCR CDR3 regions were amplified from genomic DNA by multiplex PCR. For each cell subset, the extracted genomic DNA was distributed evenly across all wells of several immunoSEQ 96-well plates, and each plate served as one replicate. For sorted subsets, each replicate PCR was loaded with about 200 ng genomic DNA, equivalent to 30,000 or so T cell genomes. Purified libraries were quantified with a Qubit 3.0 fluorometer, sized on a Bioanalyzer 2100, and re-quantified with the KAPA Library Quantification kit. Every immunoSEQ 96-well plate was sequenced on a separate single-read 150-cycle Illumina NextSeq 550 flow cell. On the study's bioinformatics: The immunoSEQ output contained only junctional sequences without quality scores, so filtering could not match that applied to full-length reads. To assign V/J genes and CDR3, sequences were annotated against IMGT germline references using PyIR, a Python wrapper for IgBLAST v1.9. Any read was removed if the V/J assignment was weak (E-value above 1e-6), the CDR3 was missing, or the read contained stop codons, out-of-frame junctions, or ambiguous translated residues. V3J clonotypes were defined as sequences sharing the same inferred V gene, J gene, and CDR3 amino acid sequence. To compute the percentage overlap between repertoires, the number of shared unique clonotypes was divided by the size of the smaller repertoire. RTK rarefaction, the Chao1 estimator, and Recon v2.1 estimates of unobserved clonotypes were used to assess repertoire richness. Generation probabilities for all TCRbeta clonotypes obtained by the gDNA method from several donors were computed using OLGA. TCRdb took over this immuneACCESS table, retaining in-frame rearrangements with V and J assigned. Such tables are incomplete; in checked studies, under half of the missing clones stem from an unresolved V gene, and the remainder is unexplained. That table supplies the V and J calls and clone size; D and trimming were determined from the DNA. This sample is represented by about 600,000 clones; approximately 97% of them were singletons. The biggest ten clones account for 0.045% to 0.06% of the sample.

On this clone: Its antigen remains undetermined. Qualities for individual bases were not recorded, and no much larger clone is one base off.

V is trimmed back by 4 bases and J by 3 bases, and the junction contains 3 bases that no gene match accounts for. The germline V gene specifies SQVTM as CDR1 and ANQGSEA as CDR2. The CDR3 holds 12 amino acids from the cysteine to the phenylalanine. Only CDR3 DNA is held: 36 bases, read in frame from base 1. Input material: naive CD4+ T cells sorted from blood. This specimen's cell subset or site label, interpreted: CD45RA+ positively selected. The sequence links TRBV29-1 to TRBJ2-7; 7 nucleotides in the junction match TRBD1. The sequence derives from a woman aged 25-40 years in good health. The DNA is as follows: TGCAGCGTTGGACAGGGTTTCTACGAGCAGTACTTC. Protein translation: CSVGQGFYEQYF.